This T cell receptor (beta chain) was documented in a study of blood T cell repertoires in COVID-19. At the level of the study: Sites in the United States, Italy and Spain provided acute and convalescent COVID-19 samples.

The CDR3 is made up of 13 amino acids. With 4 bases removed from V and 2 bases from J, the gap between germline ends came to 8 bases. Germline CDR1 and CDR2: SGHDN and FVKESK. TCRdb's copy holds only in-frame clones and misses some; the assay was immunoSEQ multiplex PCR. This table has hundreds of thousands of clones, around nine tenths appearing once. The chain couples TRBV14 to TRBJ2-5; D possibly corresponds to TRBD2 (5 bases). The origin of this receptor is a woman aged 55-75 years who had recovered from COVID-19. Sequenced material: peripheral blood. The CDR3 loop reads CASSRQRQETQYF. In DNA, the CDR3 is TGTGCCAGCAGCCGTCAGCGGCAAGAGACCCAGTACTTC.